This T cell receptor beta chain originates from a study of T cells in Graves' hyperthyroidism and ophthalmopathy. Overall study results and limits: Blood also carried most thyroid clonotypes expanded above 0.001.

From RNA transcripts, TCR beta CDR3 regions were amplified. Initially, a first-round RT-PCR of the TCR CDR3 employed the HTBI primer set. MiXCR, run by TCRdb on the multiplex PCR reads, gives a single entry per CDR3 protein. The table includes about 260,000 distinct CDR3 sequences, 25% detected once. Exclusion of patients followed from uncontrolled infection, other autoimmune disease, pregnancy or lactation. Based on clinical symptoms, serum thyroxine and TRAb, thyroid ultrasound and orbital computed tomography, diagnoses were reached. Fresh peripheral blood, roughly 9.3 ml, was the source of the PBMCs. Regarding this clonotype: Antigen: not known.

The sequencing sample was made of blood. The TCR was taken from a man aged 35-49 years with Graves' hyperthyroidism that later progressed to Graves' ophthalmopathy.

The CDR3 spells CASRVAGQDPYEQYF. The CDR3 DNA follows: TGCGCCAGCAGGGTGGCGGGACAGGATCCCTACGAGCAGTACTTC. The gene calls are TRBV5-1 and TRBJ2-7, with TRBD1 matching over 8 bases. This CDR3 spans 15 amino acids. Trimming removed 5 bases from V and 2 bases from J; junction bases left unmatched: 9. Germline-derived CDR1 and CDR2 are SGHRS and YFSETQ.